This T cell receptor beta chain was obtained from a study of Tregs in tolerant kidney transplant recipients. Study information: Recipient PBMCs carried a CFSE label and met irradiated graft donor PBMCs for over five days before FACS sorting. Study-level points and caveats: Validation in larger populations is needed because few patients were studied. Tregs expanded with activated donor B cells seemed most donor-specific.

The table lists this clone with many counts. Antigen unknown. Trimming took off 3 bases at V and 6 bases at J, with 14 bases between the two ends. The germline gives CDR1 SGHTA, CDR2 FQGNSA. The CDR3 consists of 15 residues. Sequencing used immunoSEQ multiplex PCR; TCRdb keeps in-frame clones, though not all of them. In the table there are 4,000 to 5,500 clones, approximately 40% of which are singletons. This chain links TRBV7-2 with TRBJ2-2, with D possibly TRBD2 on 6 matching bases. Sequenced sample: CD8+ T cells from blood cultured with allogeneic cells. The source is a human donor in good health. In DNA, the CDR3 is TGTGCCAGCAGCTTGGTACGGGAGTCTTCCGGGGAGCTGTTTTTT. Translation gives CASSLVRESSGELFF.